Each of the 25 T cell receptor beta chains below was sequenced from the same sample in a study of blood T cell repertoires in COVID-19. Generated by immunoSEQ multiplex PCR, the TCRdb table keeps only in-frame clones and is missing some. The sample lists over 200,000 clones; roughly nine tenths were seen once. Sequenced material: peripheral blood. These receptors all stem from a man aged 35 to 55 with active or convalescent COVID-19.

Here the CDR3 reads CASSLVVVSQPQHF. In nucleotides, the CDR3 is TGTGCCAGCAGTTTAGTGGTAGTAAGCCAGCCCCAGCATTTT. V gene TRBV28 combines with J gene TRBJ1-5; no clear D gene. CDR1 and CDR2 (germline): MDHEN, SYDVKM. V was clipped by 2 bases and J by 7 bases, with 12 bases between them. CDR3 length: 14 residues.

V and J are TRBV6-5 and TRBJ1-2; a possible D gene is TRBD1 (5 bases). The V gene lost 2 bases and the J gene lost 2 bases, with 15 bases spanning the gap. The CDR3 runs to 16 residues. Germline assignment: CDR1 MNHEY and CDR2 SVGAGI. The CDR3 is CASSYHLAGVNYGYTF. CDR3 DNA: TGTGCCAGCAGTTACCATCTGGCGGGGGTGAACTATGGCTACACCTTC.

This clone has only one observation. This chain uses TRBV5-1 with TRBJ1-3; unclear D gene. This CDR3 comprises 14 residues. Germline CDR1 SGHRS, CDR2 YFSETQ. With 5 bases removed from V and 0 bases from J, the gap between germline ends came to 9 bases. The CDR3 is CASSREVSGNTIYF. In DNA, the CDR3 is TGCGCCAGCAGTCGGGAGGTCTCTGGAAACACCATATATTTT.

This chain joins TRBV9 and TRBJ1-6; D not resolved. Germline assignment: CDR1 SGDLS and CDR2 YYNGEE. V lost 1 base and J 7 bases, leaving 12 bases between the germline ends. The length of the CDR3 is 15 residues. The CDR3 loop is CASSVRQARNSPLHF. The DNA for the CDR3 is TGTGCCAGCAGCGTACGGCAGGCCAGGAATTCACCCCTCCACTTT.

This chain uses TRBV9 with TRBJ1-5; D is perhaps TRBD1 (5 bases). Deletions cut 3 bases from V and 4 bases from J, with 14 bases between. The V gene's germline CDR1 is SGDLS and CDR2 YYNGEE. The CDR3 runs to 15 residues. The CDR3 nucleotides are TGTGCCAGCAGCGCTGAGCCGGGGGGGAATCAGCCCCAGCATTTT. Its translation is CASSAEPGGNQPQHF.

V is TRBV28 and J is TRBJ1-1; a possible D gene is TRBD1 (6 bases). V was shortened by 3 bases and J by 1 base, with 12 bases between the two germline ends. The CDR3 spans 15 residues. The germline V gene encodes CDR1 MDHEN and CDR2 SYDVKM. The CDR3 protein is CASSLIGTQNTEAFF. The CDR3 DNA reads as TGTGCCAGCAGTTTGATCGGGACACAGAACACTGAAGCTTTCTTT.

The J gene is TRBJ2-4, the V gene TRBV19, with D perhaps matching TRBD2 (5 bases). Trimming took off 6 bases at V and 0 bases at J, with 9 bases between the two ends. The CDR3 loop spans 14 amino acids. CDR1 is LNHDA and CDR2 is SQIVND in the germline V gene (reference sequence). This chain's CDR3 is CASRSGVAKNIQYF. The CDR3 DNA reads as TGTGCCAGTAGATCCGGGGTAGCCAAAAACATTCAGTACTTC.

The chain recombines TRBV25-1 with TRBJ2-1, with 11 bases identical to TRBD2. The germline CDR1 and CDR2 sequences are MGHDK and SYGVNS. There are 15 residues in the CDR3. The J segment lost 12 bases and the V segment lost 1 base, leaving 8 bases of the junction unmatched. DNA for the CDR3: TGTGCCAGCAGTGAATTAGCGGGAGGGCCCCAAGTGCAGTTCTTC. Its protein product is CASSELAGGPQVQFF.

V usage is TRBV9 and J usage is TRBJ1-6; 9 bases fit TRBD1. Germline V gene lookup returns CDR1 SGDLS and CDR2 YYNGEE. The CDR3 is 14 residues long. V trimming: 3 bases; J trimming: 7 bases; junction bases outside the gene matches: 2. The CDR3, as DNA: TGTGCCAGCAGCGGGGACAGGGAGAATTCACCCCTCCACTTT. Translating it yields CASSGDRENSPLHF. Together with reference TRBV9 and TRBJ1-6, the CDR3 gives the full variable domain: DSGVTQTPKHLITATGQRVTLRCSPRSGDLSVYWYQQSLDQGLQFLIQYYNGEERAKGNILERFSAQQFPDLHSELNLSSLELGDSALYFCASSGDRENSPLHFGNGTRLTVT.

In DNA, the CDR3 is TGTGCCAGCAGTTCCCAGTTAAGCTCCTACAATGAGCAGTTCTTC. Translating gives CASSSQLSSYNEQFF. The rearrangement links TRBV27 to TRBJ2-1, with D hard to call. The CDR3 loop spans 15 amino acids. V lost 4 bases, J lost 0 bases, and 10 bases lay in between. The germline gives CDR1 MNHEY, CDR2 SMNVEV (reference sequence).

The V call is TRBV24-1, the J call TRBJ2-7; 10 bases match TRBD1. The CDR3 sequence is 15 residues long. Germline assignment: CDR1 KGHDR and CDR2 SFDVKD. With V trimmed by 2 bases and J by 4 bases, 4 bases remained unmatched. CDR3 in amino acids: CATSDSWTGGYEQYF. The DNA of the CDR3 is TGTGCCACCAGTGATTCTTGGACAGGGGGTTACGAGCAGTACTTC.

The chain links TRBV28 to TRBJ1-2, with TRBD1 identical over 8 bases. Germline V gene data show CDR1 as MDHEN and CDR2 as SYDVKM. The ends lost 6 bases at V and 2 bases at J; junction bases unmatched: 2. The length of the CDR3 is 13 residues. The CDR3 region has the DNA TGTGCCAGCAGATGGGACAGGAACTATGGCTACACCTTC. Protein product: CASRWDRNYGYTF.

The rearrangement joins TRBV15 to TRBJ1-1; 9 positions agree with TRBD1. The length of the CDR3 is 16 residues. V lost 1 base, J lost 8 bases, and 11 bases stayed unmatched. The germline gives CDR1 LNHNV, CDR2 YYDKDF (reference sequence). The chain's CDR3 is CATSRVPGTGFTEAFF. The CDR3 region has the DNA TGTGCCACCAGCAGAGTCCCCGGGACAGGGTTTACCGAAGCTTTCTTT.

The CDR3 DNA reads TGTGCCAGCAGCCTCTTGACAGGGGATCAGCCCCAGCATTTT. It codes for CASSLLTGDQPQHF. The chain is built from TRBV6-2 or TRBV6-3 and TRBJ1-5; 8 bases are shared with TRBD1. The CDR3 length is 14 residues. Germline lookup yields CDR1 MNHEY and CDR2 SVGEGT. Losses at the gene ends were 6 bases for V and 5 bases for J; bases not matched to a gene: 6.

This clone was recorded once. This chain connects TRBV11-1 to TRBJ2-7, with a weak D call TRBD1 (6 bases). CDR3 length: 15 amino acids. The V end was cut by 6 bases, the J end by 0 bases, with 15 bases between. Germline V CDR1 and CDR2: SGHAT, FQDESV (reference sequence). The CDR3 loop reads CASSFQGGSSYEQYF. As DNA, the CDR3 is TGTGCCAGCAGTTTTCAAGGGGGTAGCTCCTACGAGCAGTACTTC.

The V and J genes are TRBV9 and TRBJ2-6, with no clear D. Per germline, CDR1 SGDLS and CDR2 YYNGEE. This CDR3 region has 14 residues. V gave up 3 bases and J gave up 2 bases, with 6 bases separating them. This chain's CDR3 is CASSATAGANVLTF. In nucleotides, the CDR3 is TGTGCCAGCAGCGCGACTGCTGGGGCCAACGTCCTGACTTTC.

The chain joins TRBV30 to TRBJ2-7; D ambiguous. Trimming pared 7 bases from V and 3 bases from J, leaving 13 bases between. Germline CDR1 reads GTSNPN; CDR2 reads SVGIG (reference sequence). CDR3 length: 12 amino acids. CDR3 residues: CALGETDYEQYF. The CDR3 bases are TGTGCCTTAGGAGAGACGGACTACGAGCAGTACTTC.

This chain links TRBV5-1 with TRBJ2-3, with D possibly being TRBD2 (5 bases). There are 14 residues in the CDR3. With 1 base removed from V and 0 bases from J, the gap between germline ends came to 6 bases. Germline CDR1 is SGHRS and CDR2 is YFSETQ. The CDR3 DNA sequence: TGCGCCAGCAGCTTGCGCGGGAGCACAGATACGCAGTATTTT. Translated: CASSLRGSTDTQYF.

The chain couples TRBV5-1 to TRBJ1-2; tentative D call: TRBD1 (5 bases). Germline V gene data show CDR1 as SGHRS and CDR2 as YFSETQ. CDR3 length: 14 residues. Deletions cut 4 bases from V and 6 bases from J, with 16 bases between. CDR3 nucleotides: TGCGCCAGCAGCGGGTGGTCAGGGCTGGATGGCTACACCTTC. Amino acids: CASSGWSGLDGYTF.

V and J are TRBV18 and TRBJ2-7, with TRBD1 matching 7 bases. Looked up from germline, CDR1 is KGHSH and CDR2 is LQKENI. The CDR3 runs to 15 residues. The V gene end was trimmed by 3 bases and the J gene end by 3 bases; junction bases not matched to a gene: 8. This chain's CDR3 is CASSPGRDSVYEQYF. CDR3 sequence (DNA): TGTGCCAGCTCACCCGGCCGGGACAGTGTCTACGAGCAGTACTTC.

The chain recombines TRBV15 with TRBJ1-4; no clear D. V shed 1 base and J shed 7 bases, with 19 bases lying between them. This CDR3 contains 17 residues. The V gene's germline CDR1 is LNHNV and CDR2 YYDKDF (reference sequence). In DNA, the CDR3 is TGTGCCACCAGCAGAGCCCGGGTCCCCACGCGCGGTGAAAAACTGTTTTTT. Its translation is CATSRARVPTRGEKLFF. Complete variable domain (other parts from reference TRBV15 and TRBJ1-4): DAMVIQNPRYQVTQFGKPVTLSCSQTLNHNVMYWYQQKSSQAPKLLFHYYDKDFNNEADTPDNFQSRRPNTSFCFLDIRSPGLGDTAMYLCATSRARVPTRGEKLFFGSGTQLSVL.

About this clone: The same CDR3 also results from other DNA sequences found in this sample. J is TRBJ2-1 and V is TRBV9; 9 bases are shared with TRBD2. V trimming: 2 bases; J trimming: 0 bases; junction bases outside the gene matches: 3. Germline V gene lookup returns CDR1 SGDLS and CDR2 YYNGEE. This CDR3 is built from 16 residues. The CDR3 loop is CASSVLAGSSYNEQFF. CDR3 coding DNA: TGTGCCAGCAGCGTCCTAGCGGGGAGCTCCTACAATGAGCAGTTCTTC.

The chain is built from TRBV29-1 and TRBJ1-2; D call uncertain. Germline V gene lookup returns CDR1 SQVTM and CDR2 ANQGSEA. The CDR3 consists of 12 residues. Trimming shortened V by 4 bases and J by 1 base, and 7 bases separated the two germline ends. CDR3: CSVAHYNYGYTF. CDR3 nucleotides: TGCAGCGTTGCACACTATAACTATGGCTACACCTTC.

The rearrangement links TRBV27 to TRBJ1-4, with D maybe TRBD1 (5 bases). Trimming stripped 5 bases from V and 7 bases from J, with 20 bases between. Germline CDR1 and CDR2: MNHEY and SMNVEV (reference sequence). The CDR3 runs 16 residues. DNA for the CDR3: TGTGCCAGCAGTCTACCGAAAGACAGTTGGGGTGAAAAACTGTTTTTT. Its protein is CASSLPKDSWGEKLFF.

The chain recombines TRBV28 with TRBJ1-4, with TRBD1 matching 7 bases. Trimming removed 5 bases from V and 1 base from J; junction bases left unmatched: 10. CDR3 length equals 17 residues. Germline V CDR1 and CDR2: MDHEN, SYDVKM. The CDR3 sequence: CASSMEQGIGTNEKLFF. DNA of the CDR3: TGTGCCAGCAGTATGGAACAGGGGATCGGAACTAATGAAAAACTGTTTTTT.